These 25 T cell receptor beta chains were sequenced from one sample in a study of synovial regulatory T cells in juvenile arthritis (dated by TCRdb to the mid-2010s). The protocol used for the library was the immunoSEQ multiplex PCR assay. TCRdb's version of the immuneACCESS table is confined to in-frame rearrangements and falls short of the full clone set. An unresolved V gene accounts for under half of the shortfall where checked; the remainder is of unknown origin. The data table for this sample lists several thousand clones. The ten largest clones take up roughly 1.5% of the sample. The specimen was Treg cells from blood. The cell subset or site label, as the study defines it: remaining (HLA-DR-negative) circulating blood Treg cells. These receptors originate from a donor aged 2-30 years with juvenile idiopathic arthritis.

The chain carries TRBV7-2 and TRBJ2-1; TCRdb proposes TRBD2, but this gene call is untestable without DNA. The CDR3 runs 10 residues. DNA for this receptor is not on file. Per germline, CDR1 SGHTA and CDR2 FQGNSA. This CDR3 is CASELTEQFF.

The CDR3 reads CASSLLSSGGRDTQYF. The chain links TRBV7-9 to TRBJ2-3; TCRdb picks TRBD2, but there is no DNA to check that call. CDR1 and CDR2 from the germline V gene are SEHNR and FQNEAQ (reference sequence). This CDR3 has 16 residues. There is no recorded DNA.

According to its frequency, this clone is medium-sized. The rearrangement uses TRBV27 and TRBJ1-2. Germline CDR1 MNHEY, CDR2 SMNVEV (reference sequence). The CDR3 covers 16 residues. There is no recorded DNA. CDR3 in amino acids: CASSLGWLESGDGYTF.

The chain employs TRBV5-1 and TRBJ1-2. CDR1 and CDR2 from the germline V gene are SGHRS and YFSETQ. The CDR3 consists of 15 residues. No DNA appears here. The CDR3 loop is CASGSNRGTMGGYTF.

This chain's CDR3 is CASSLGGLGETQYF. The V call is TRBV28, the J call TRBJ2-5; checking the TCRdb D call of TRBD2 is not possible without DNA. Per the germline V gene, CDR1 is MDHEN and CDR2 is SYDVKM. The length of the CDR3 is 14 residues. The record lacks a DNA sequence.

The chain links TRBV9 to TRBJ2-2. The CDR3 is 15 residues long. No DNA sequence is on record. Germline CDR1 reads SGDLS; CDR2 reads YYNGEE. The CDR3: CASTYGLGDTGELFF.

V and J are TRBV19 and TRBJ1-2; TCRdb outputs TRBD1, but without DNA this stays unchecked. CDR1 and CDR2 (germline): LNHDA, SQIVND (reference sequence). The CDR3 is made up of 13 amino acids. No DNA sequence is on record. The CDR3 sequence: CASSIMPGAGYTF. The whole variable domain, remainder taken from reference TRBV19 and TRBJ1-2, is DGGITQSPKYLFRKEGQNVTLSCEQNLNHDAMYWYRQDPGQGLRLIYYSQIVNDFQKGDIAEGYSVSREKKESFPLTVTSAQKNPTAFYLCASSIMPGAGYTFGSGTRLTVV.

The chain couples TRBV20-1 to TRBJ1-2. Germline V gene sequence: CDR1 DFQATT, CDR2 SNEGSKA (reference sequence). The CDR3 spans 10 residues. The coding DNA is unavailable. CDR3 sequence reads: CSARDSGYTF.

Here the CDR3 reads CARGDVYNEQFF. This chain joins TRBV2 and TRBJ2-1. CDR1 and CDR2 from the germline V gene are SNHLY and FYNNEI. The CDR3 is 12 amino acids. No nucleotide data were recorded.

V usage is TRBV28 and J usage is TRBJ2-3; with no DNA, the TCRdb D assignment of TRBD2 cannot be verified. This CDR3 region has 15 residues. A DNA sequence was not provided. Germline V gives CDR1 MDHEN, CDR2 SYDVKM. The CDR3 here is CASSWPASRVDTQYF.

The chain employs TRBV30 and TRBJ2-5; the D call of TRBD2 rests on TCRdb alone, since no DNA is present to check it. The germline CDR1 and CDR2 sequences are GTSNPN and SVGIG (reference sequence). This CDR3 comprises 12 residues. The nucleotide record is missing. The CDR3 region is CAWSEEYRNQYF.

The chain combines TRBV30 with TRBJ1-2; TCRdb lists TRBD1, though no DNA is available to test this call. The CDR3 is 14 amino acids. The nucleotide record is missing. Germline V gene lookup returns CDR1 GTSNPN and CDR2 SVGIG (reference sequence). The CDR3 is CAWSPVGGRVGYTF.

The CDR3 spells CASSPRTSGTKDTQYF. The chain joins TRBV11-1 to TRBJ2-3; as DNA is missing, the TRBD2 call by TCRdb cannot be tested. Per the germline V gene, CDR1 is SGHAT and CDR2 is FQDESV (reference sequence). This CDR3 region has 16 residues. No DNA was logged.

The rearrangement joins TRBV5-1 to TRBJ2-2; absent DNA, TCRdb's TRBD2 call cannot be checked. The germline gives CDR1 SGHRS, CDR2 YFSETQ. This CDR3 has 13 amino acids. Nucleotide data are not available. The CDR3 loop is CASSFGNTGELFF.

This clone is classed as medium-sized (0.01 to 0.1%) by frequency. V and J are TRBV28 and TRBJ1-2; the TCRdb call, TRBD1, lacks DNA for checking. The CDR3 length is 17 residues. No coding sequence is recorded. In germline, CDR1 is MDHEN, CDR2 SYDVKM. The CDR3 loop reads CASSDRTFRVANYGYTF.

This clone is labeled medium-sized based on frequency. J is TRBJ1-2 and V is TRBV7-2. Germline lookup yields CDR1 SGHTA and CDR2 FQGNSA. The CDR3 extends over 14 amino acids. The nucleotide record is missing. The CDR3: CASSPRGGAFGYTF.

This rearrangement joins TRBV18 to TRBJ1-2; the D call from TCRdb, TRBD1, cannot be confirmed without DNA. Germline lookup yields CDR1 KGHSH and CDR2 LQKENI. The CDR3 consists of 16 residues. The record lacks a DNA sequence. The CDR3 protein is CASSPQAQGRGYGYTF.

The chain employs TRBV5-1 and TRBJ2-1; the TRBD2 assignment by TCRdb is unverifiable without DNA. Looked up from germline, CDR1 is SGHRS and CDR2 is YFSETQ. This CDR3 is built from 15 residues. No DNA sequence is on record. The CDR3: CASSLAAGGYNEQFF.

This chain joins TRBV15 and TRBJ2-7; the D call of TRBD2 rests on TCRdb alone, since no DNA is present to check it. The CDR3 length is 16 residues. No DNA was logged. Germline V gives CDR1 LNHNV, CDR2 YYDKDF (reference sequence). CDR3 region: CATSRVSGRSFYEQYF.

This rearrangement joins TRBV5-5 to TRBJ2-7; lacking DNA, the TRBD2 call made by TCRdb goes unchecked. CDR3 length equals 13 residues. No DNA is given. Germline V lookup: CDR1 SGHKS, CDR2 YYEKEE (reference sequence). This CDR3 is CASSSPGTYEQYF.

The chain recombines TRBV6-5 with TRBJ1-4. The CDR3 extends over 16 amino acids. No nucleotide data were recorded. Germline values: CDR1 MNHEY, CDR2 SVGAGI. The CDR3 reads CASSYSMGGPNEKLFF.

J is TRBJ2-3 and V is TRBV4-1. The length of the CDR3 is 15 residues. No DNA is recorded. Germline loops: CDR1 MGHRA, CDR2 YSYEKL. The CDR3 loop is CASSQKVSNRDTQYF.

V gene TRBV6-1 combines with J gene TRBJ2-3; with no DNA, the TCRdb D assignment of TRBD2 cannot be verified. Looked up from germline, CDR1 is MNHNS and CDR2 is SASEGT. The CDR3 covers 15 residues. Only the protein sequence is given. This CDR3 reads CATRLPGLAADTQYF.

The chain is built from TRBV28 and TRBJ1-3; TCRdb's D call, TRBD1, is unchecked because there is no DNA. This CDR3 spans 15 amino acids. The entry carries no DNA sequence. The germline gives CDR1 MDHEN, CDR2 SYDVKM. The CDR3: CASSPTEGGRNTIYF.

The chain carries TRBV5-1 and TRBJ2-5; TCRdb picks TRBD1, but there is no DNA to check that call. CDR1 is SGHRS and CDR2 is YFSETQ in the germline V gene. The CDR3 has 13 residues. The record lacks a DNA sequence. CDR3 amino acids: CASARVGQETQYF.